Below are 26 T cell receptor beta chains sequenced from a single sample in a study of cytomegalovirus exposure and HLA in healthy donors. With 60 Vbeta and 13 Jbeta primers, the PCR was carried out. Repertoires were generated with immunoSEQ multiplex PCR, while TCRdb's copy carries only in-frame clones and drops some. The table includes 130,000 or so clones, around two thirds detected once. The sequenced sample consisted of PBMCs. The receptors come from a man between 18 and 29 years old in good health and CMV-seropositive.

V usage is TRBV2 and J usage is TRBJ2-7; D is possibly TRBD2 (5 bases). Germline V gene data show CDR1 as SNHLY and CDR2 as FYNNEI. V shed 5 bases and J shed 7 bases, with 15 bases lying between them. The CDR3 contains 13 residues. CDR3 coding DNA: TGTGCCAGCAGTCCCGAGGGCGGGCGGGAGCAGTACTTC. It is translated as CASSPEGGREQYF. Looking up the rest from reference TRBV2 and TRBJ2-7 gives the full variable domain: EPEVTQTPSHQVTQMGQEVILRCVPISNHLYFYWYRQILGQKVEFLVSFYNNEISEKSEIFDDQFSVERPDGSNFTLKIRSTKLEDSAMYFCASSPEGGREQYFGPGTRLTVT.

This clone occurred a few times. The chain recombines TRBV6-1 with TRBJ1-2; 7 bases are shared with TRBD1. CDR3 length equals 13 residues. Trimming took 6 bases from V and 0 from J; bases not matched to a gene: 1. Germline-derived CDR1 and CDR2 are MNHNS and SASEGT. CDR3 bases: TGTGCCAGCAGGAGGGGGCCTAACTATGGCTACACCTTC. Amino acid sequence: CASRRGPNYGYTF.

The gene calls are TRBV5-4 and TRBJ2-7, with TRBD1 matching 10 bases. Germline CDR1 is SGHNT and CDR2 is YYREEE (reference sequence). J was trimmed by 6 bases and V by 4 bases; bases with no gene match: 7. The CDR3 length is 14 residues. The DNA for the CDR3 is TGTGCCAGCAGCGCCCGGACAGGGGGAATCGAGCAGTACTTC. This sequence encodes CASSARTGGIEQYF.

The V gene is TRBV5-5, the J gene TRBJ1-5; the match to TRBD1 covers 9 bases. Trimming cost V 7 bases and J 3 bases; bases outside gene matches: 8. The CDR3 covers 15 residues. CDR1 is SGHKS and CDR2 is YYEKEE in the germline V gene (reference sequence). CDR3 residues: CASRRDRAINQPQHF. The CDR3 DNA reads TGTGCCAGCCGGAGGGACAGGGCGATCAATCAGCCCCAGCATTTT.

This clone has only a few counts. The rearrangement links TRBV10-2 to TRBJ2-5; 10 bases match TRBD1. CDR1 WSHSY and CDR2 SAAADI come from the germline V gene. Unmatched junction bases numbered 4, after V lost 5 bases and J lost 1 base. The CDR3 is made up of 15 amino acids. CDR3 in amino acids: CASSNRDRGQETQYF. Here the CDR3 DNA reads TGCGCCAGCAGTAACCGGGACAGGGGCCAAGAGACCCAGTACTTC.

The V call is TRBV15, the J call TRBJ1-5; TRBD1 agrees at 7 bases. The CDR3 spans 16 residues. The J segment lost 7 bases and the V segment lost 5 bases, leaving 14 bases of the junction unmatched. CDR1 LNHNV and CDR2 YYDKDF come from the germline V gene (reference sequence). The CDR3, as DNA: TGTGCCACCAGCGCCAAGACAGGGTTCGGTGTACAGCCCCAGCATTTT. This translates into CATSAKTGFGVQPQHF.

This clone was recorded a few times. In DNA, the CDR3 is TGTGCCAGCAGCCTGCCGAGGGATGAGCAGTTCTTC. It specifies CASSLPRDEQFF. The chain recombines TRBV11-2 with TRBJ2-1, with D perhaps matching TRBD2 (5 bases). V was pared by 5 bases and J by 8 bases, with 10 bases between. The CDR3 totals 12 residues. CDR1 and CDR2 from the germline V gene are SGHAT and FQNNGV. Using reference TRBV11-2 and TRBJ2-1 for the parts outside the CDR3, the full variable domain is EAGVAQSPRYKIIEKRQSVAFWCNPISGHATLYWYQQILGQGPKLLIQFQNNGVVDDSQLPKDRFSAERLKGVDSTLKIQPAKLEDSAVYLCASSLPRDEQFFGPGTRLTVL.

This chain links TRBV10-1 with TRBJ2-3, with a tentative D call TRBD1 (6 bases). Germline lookup yields CDR1 WNHNN and CDR2 SYGVQD (reference sequence). The CDR3 is 13 amino acids. Between the trimmed V and J ends, which lost 6 bases and 3 bases, there was a span of 10 bases. The CDR3 here is CASREGGTDTQYF. CDR3 nucleotides: TGCGCCAGCAGAGAAGGGGGTACAGATACGCAGTATTTT.

The V call is TRBV29-1, the J call TRBJ1-2, with 9 positions matching TRBD1. Germline CDR1 and CDR2: SQVTM and ANQGSEA. The CDR3 has 11 residues. Trimming at V came to 6 bases and at J to 9 bases, leaving 5 bases not matched to a gene. The CDR3 bases are TGCAGCGTGGACAGGGGCATGAGCTACACCTTC. Translation gives CSVDRGMSYTF. The complete variable domain, with remaining parts taken from reference TRBV29-1 and TRBJ1-2, reads SAVISQKPSRDICQRGTSLTIQCQVDSQVTMMFWYRQQPGQSLTLIATANQGSEATYESGFVIDKFPISRPNLTFSTLTVSNMSPEDSSIYLCSVDRGMSYTFGSGTRLTVV.

The rearrangement uses TRBV29-1 and TRBJ2-2; a weak D match, TRBD1 (6 bases). V shed 5 bases and J shed 1 base, with 14 bases lying between them. The CDR3 runs 15 residues. Germline CDR1 reads SQVTM; CDR2 reads ANQGSEA. CDR3 sequence (DNA): TGCAGCGTTCGATTACAGGGTCTGAACACCGGGGAGCTGTTTTTT. The encoded protein is CSVRLQGLNTGELFF.

V and J are TRBV9 and TRBJ1-2, with 8 bases that match TRBD1. The CDR3 length is 13 residues. Germline V gives CDR1 SGDLS, CDR2 YYNGEE. With 7 bases clipped from V and 5 bases from J, the junction kept 7 bases outside the gene matches. The CDR3 reads CASARRTGYGYTF. CDR3 DNA sequence: TGTGCCAGCGCCCGTCGGACAGGGTATGGCTACACCTTC.

As for this clone: One junction end does not reproduce the germline sequence, and a read error may be involved. The chain links TRBV7-7 to TRBJ2-1; tentative D call: TRBD2 (5 bases). Per germline, CDR1 SSHAT and CDR2 FNYEAQ (reference sequence). The CDR3 covers 15 residues. The CDR3: CASSSPAGHYNEQFF. CDR3 sequence (DNA): TGTGCTAGCAGCTCACCGGCGGGCCATTACAATGAGCAGTTCTTC.

J is TRBJ1-1 and V is TRBV5-1, with 8 bases that match TRBD1. Per germline, CDR1 SGHRS and CDR2 YFSETQ. With 2 bases clipped from V and 7 bases from J, the junction kept 10 bases outside the gene matches. This CDR3 is built from 15 residues. The CDR3 spells CASSFLGQGYNEAFF. DNA for the CDR3: TGCGCCAGCAGCTTCCTCGGACAGGGTTATAATGAAGCTTTCTTT.

A few counts support this clone. This sequence joins TRBV5-1 and TRBJ2-3, with 9 bases fitting TRBD2. The CDR3 runs to 15 residues. Germline-derived CDR1 and CDR2 are SGHRS and YFSETQ. The V segment lost 4 bases and the J segment 2 bases; nucleotides outside the gene matches: 5. CDR3 amino acids: CASSLASGVTDTQYF. CDR3 bases: TGCGCCAGCAGCCTGGCTAGCGGGGTCACAGATACGCAGTATTTT. The complete variable domain, with remaining parts taken from reference TRBV5-1 and TRBJ2-3, reads KAGVTQTPRYLIKTRGQQVTLSCSPISGHRSVSWYQQTPGQGLQFLFEYFSETQRNKGNFPGRFSGRQFSNSRSEMNVSTLELGDSALYLCASSLASGVTDTQYFGPGTRLTVL.

This clone has a handful of counts. The V and J genes are TRBV19 and TRBJ1-1, with D tentatively TRBD1 (6 bases). The CDR3 consists of 16 residues. Germline CDR1 and CDR2: LNHDA and SQIVND (reference sequence). The ends were cut back, 2 bases at V and 1 base at J, with 14 bases in the middle. This CDR3 reads CASSIRLRDTNTEAFF. The CDR3 region has the DNA TGTGCCAGTAGTATACGACTAAGGGACACGAACACTGAAGCTTTCTTT.

The genes are TRBV2 and TRBJ1-1; a possible D gene is TRBD1 (5 bases). The CDR3 consists of 13 residues. Germline CDR1 SNHLY, CDR2 FYNNEI. V was trimmed by 5 bases and J by 1 base, leaving 8 bases between them. CDR3 sequence reads: CASSNRGNTEAFF. The CDR3 DNA sequence: TGTGCCAGCAGTAATAGGGGGAACACTGAAGCTTTCTTT.

This chain uses TRBV29-1 with TRBJ2-5; TRBD2 matches 7 bases. This CDR3 comprises 14 residues. V trimming: 4 bases; J trimming: 5 bases; junction bases outside the gene matches: 10. The germline CDR1 and CDR2 sequences are SQVTM and ANQGSEA. The CDR3, as DNA: TGCAGCGTTGTCAGGTCCGGGGAGGGGGAGACCCAGTACTTC. It is translated as CSVVRSGEGETQYF.

This rearrangement joins TRBV2 to TRBJ1-1, with a weak D call TRBD1 (5 bases). Trimming cost V 6 bases and J 0 bases, with 14 bases left between them. This CDR3 is 15 amino acids long. Germline loops: CDR1 SNHLY, CDR2 FYNNEI. Here the CDR3 reads CASSLRWGMNTEAFF. The CDR3 bases are TGTGCCAGCAGCCTCAGGTGGGGCATGAACACTGAAGCTTTCTTT.

In this sample, this clone turned up once. The chain joins TRBV19 to TRBJ2-3, with D possibly being TRBD2 (6 bases). This CDR3 has 14 residues. The germline CDR1 and CDR2 sequences are LNHDA and SQIVND (reference sequence). V dropped 4 bases and J dropped 4 bases, with 12 bases sitting between them. CDR3 protein: CASSTQGLADTQYF. For the CDR3, the DNA is TGTGCCAGTAGTACCCAGGGACTGGCAGATACGCAGTATTTT.

This clone has a handful of counts. The gene calls are TRBV5-1 and TRBJ2-1; TRBD1 matches at 7 bases. Germline loops: CDR1 SGHRS, CDR2 YFSETQ. V lost 2 bases to trimming and J lost 1 base; unmatched junction nucleotides: 3. The CDR3 has 15 amino acids. CDR3: CASSLSGGSYNEQFF. The CDR3, as DNA: TGCGCCAGCAGCTTATCAGGGGGTTCCTACAATGAGCAGTTCTTC.

A few counts support this clone. The chain is built from TRBV5-4 and TRBJ1-1; 7 bases map to TRBD1. CDR1 and CDR2 from the germline V gene are SGHNT and YYREEE (reference sequence). CDR3 length: 15 residues. V shed 4 bases and J 6 bases; nucleotides not matched to a gene: 12. In DNA, the CDR3 is TGTGCCAGCAGCGCCTCACAGGGGTTAAACGCTGAAGCTTTCTTT. Protein product: CASSASQGLNAEAFF.

The chain joins TRBV28 to TRBJ2-2; D not resolved. Trimming pared 6 bases from V and 4 bases from J, leaving 12 bases between. The CDR3 runs 14 residues. Germline CDR1 is MDHEN and CDR2 is SYDVKM. CDR3 DNA: TGTGCCAGCAGCGTACCGGGTTTCACCGGGGAGCTGTTTTTT. Its protein is CASSVPGFTGELFF.

This chain links TRBV21-1 with TRBJ2-5; TRBD2 reflects the table's D call only, with no check against the DNA. TRBV21-1 is labeled a pseudogene. The CDR3 loop spans 17 amino acids. The CDR3 sequence: CASRGFSGTPYQETQYF. The DNA for the CDR3 is TGTGCCAGCCGAGGTTTTTCCGGGACTCCGTACCAAGAGACCCAGTACTTC.

The chain employs TRBV7-9 and TRBJ2-5; D is perhaps TRBD1 (5 bases). V was cut by 4 bases and J by 1 base, with 7 bases left in between. The CDR3 runs to 13 residues. CDR1 SEHNR and CDR2 FQNEAQ come from the germline V gene (reference sequence). CDR3 coding DNA: TGTGCCAGCAGCTCGACAGTCCAAGAGACCCAGTACTTC. It specifies CASSSTVQETQYF.

V is TRBV4-2 and J is TRBJ1-1; possible D gene TRBD1, 5 bases. V was clipped by 1 base and J by 6 bases, with 15 bases between them. Germline V gene lookup returns CDR1 LGHNA and CDR2 YNFKEQ. The CDR3 has 15 residues. In DNA form, the CDR3 reads TGTGCCAGCAGCCAAGGCCGCGGGAGGGGCGCTGAAGCTTTCTTT. This translates into CASSQGRGRGAEAFF.

The chain recombines TRBV18 with TRBJ1-3; D uncertain. V lost 3 bases, J lost 0 bases, and 3 bases lay in between. The CDR3 has 13 residues. Germline-derived CDR1 and CDR2 are KGHSH and LQKENI. The CDR3 coding sequence is TGTGCCAGCTCACCGGCCTCTGGAAACACCATATATTTT. As protein: CASSPASGNTIYF.